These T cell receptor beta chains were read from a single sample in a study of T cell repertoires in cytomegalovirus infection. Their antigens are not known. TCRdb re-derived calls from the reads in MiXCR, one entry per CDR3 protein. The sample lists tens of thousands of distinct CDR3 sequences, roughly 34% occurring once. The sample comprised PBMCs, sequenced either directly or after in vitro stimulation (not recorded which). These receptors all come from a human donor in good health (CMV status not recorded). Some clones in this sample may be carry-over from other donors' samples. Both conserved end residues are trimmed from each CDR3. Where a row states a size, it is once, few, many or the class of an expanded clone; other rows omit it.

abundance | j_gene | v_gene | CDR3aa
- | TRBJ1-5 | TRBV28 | ASRIPNQPQH
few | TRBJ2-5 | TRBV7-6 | ASSLTRQETQY
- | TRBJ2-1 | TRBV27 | ASSIRGLNEQF
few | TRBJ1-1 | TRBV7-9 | ASSEQVISNTEAF
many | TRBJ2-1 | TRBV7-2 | ASSYSGSGYNEQF
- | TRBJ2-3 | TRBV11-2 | ASSLVGGGQPDTQY
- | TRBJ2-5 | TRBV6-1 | ASGGLAGAKTQY
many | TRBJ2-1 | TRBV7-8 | ASSWNPGPGAYNEQF
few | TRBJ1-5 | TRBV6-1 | ASSPLVAEGRQPQH
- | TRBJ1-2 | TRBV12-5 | ASGFGDPGNYGYT
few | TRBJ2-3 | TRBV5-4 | ASSSGTTTSTDTQY
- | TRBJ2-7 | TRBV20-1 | SARDFAGAPFSSYEQY
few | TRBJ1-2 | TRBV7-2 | ASSPTGSRYGYT
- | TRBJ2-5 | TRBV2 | ASSEPPLAGQETQY
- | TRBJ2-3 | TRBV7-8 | ASSSTAPDDTQY
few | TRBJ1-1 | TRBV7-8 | ASTRTGPNTEAF
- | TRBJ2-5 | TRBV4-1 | ASSLTGLGASETQY
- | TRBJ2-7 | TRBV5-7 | ASSLGSRDSNYEQY
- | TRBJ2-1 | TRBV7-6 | ASSLRGQGSYNEQF
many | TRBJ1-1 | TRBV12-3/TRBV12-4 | ASTQGQAYTEAF
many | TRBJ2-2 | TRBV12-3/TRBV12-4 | ASSFGRVTGELF
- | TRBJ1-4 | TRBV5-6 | ASSPDPGATTEKLF
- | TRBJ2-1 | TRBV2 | ASSQLAGDYNEQF
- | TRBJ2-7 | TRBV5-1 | ASSREAGVSYEQY
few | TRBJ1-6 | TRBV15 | ATSGQSPYNSPLH
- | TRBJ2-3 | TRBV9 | ASSESWGTGDTQY
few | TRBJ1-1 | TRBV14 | ASNRRGLFTEAF
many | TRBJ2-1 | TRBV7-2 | ASSLVAGAVNEQF
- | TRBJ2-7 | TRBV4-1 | ASGGQGASGYEQY
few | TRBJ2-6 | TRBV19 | ASSSGVFASGANVLT
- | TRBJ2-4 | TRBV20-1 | SAPMQLAKNIQY
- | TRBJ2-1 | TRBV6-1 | ASRNGAYNEQF
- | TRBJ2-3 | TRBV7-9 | ASSLGPAGDTDTQY
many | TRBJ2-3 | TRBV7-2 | ASSREGRRTDTQY
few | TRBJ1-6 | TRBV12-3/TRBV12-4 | ASSPGQGRNSPLH
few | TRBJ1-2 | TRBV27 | ASSLQGNYGYT
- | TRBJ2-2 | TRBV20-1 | SASRQIDGELF
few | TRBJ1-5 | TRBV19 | ASSLGGAGSNQPQH
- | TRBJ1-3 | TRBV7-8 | ASSLGAGTPISTIY
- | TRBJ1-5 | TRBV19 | ASTLAAFYQPQH
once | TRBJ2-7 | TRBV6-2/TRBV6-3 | ASNPGASYEQY
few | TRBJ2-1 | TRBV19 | ASSIGEWNEQF
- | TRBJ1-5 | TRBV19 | ASSTGDSGNQPQH
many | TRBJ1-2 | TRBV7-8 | ASSLARRGPYGYT
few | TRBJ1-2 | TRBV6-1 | ASSYIGGRGGYT
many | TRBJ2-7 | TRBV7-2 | ASSSTGHLEQY